The 12 T cell receptor beta chains in this list originate from one sample, sequenced in a study of T cell repertoires in cytomegalovirus infection. Using its own MiXCR run on the reads, TCRdb lists one record per CDR3 protein. Here the sample spans under 850,000 distinct CDR3 sequences, roughly a third being singletons. Sequencing input: PBMCs. The receptors here all came from a human donor in good health (CMV status not recorded). Some clones in this sample may be carry-over from other donors' samples.

The CDR3 is CASTGILAGELFF. DNA for the CDR3: TGTGCCAGTACCGGGATTTTAGCCGGGGAGCTGTTTTTT. The V and J genes are TRBV7-2 and TRBJ2-2, with a tentative D call TRBD2 (5 bases). The germline V and J ends were trimmed by 9 bases and 6 bases, with 14 bases remaining between them. The CDR3 spans 13 residues. The germline V gene encodes CDR1 SGHTA and CDR2 FQGNSA. Combining the CDR3 with reference TRBV7-2 and TRBJ2-2 gives the whole variable domain GAGVSQSPSNKVTEKGKDVELRCDPISGHTALYWYRQSLGQGLEFLIYFQGNSAPDKSGLPSDRFSAERTGGSVSTLTIQRTQQEDSAVYLCASTGILAGELFFGEGSRLTVL.

The V and J genes are TRBV5-1 and TRBJ1-1; no clear D. There are 15 residues in the CDR3. Germline V gene lookup returns CDR1 SGHRS and CDR2 YFSETQ. Trimming left V 4 bases short and J 5 bases short, with 18 bases between. This CDR3 reads CASSPSPTLRTEAFF. CDR3 nucleotides: TGCGCCAGCAGCCCTAGTCCGACGTTGAGGACTGAAGCTTTCTTT.

A note on this clonotype: One base away lies a much larger clone, so this may be a sequencing read error. The chain joins TRBV7-6 to TRBJ1-3; D not resolved. The germline CDR1 and CDR2 sequences are SGHVS and FNYEAQ. The CDR3 is made up of 14 amino acids. Here the CDR3 DNA reads TGTGCCAGCAGCTTTACAGCCTCTGGAAACACCATAGATTTT. This encodes CASSFTASGNTIDF.

The rearrangement links TRBV6-5 to TRBJ1-1, with a weak D call TRBD1 (5 bases). Looked up from germline, CDR1 is MNHEY and CDR2 is SVGAGI. V shed 5 bases and J shed 5 bases, with 12 bases lying between them. This CDR3 has 13 amino acids. Written as DNA, the CDR3 is TGTGCCAGCAGTACACAGGCTAGGACTGAAGCTTTCTTT. Its protein product is CASSTQARTEAFF.

The J gene is TRBJ2-7, the V gene TRBV28; D is ambiguous. Between the trimmed V and J ends, which lost 1 base and 3 bases, there was a span of 7 bases. The CDR3 has 13 residues. Germline V gene sequence: CDR1 MDHEN, CDR2 SYDVKM. CDR3 bases: TGTGCCAGCAGTTTATACACCAACTACGAGCAGTACTTC. It specifies CASSLYTNYEQYF.

The chain joins TRBV14 to TRBJ2-3; D remains unclear. Trimming took 1 base from V and 4 from J, leaving 9 bases between them. Germline CDR1 and CDR2: SGHDN and FVKESK. The CDR3 is made up of 14 amino acids. CDR3 in DNA: TGTGCCAGCAGCCAAGCTGTTTTCGCAGATACGCAGTATTTT. This translates into CASSQAVFADTQYF.

At least ten counts were recorded for this clonotype. The chain is built from TRBV7-2 and TRBJ2-5; D perhaps matches TRBD2 (6 bases). Trimming left V 3 bases short and J 4 bases short, with 18 bases between. CDR1 is SGHTA, CDR2 FQGNSA, per germline. This CDR3 comprises 16 residues. The CDR3 sequence is CASSLSGTRSGETQYF. The CDR3 bases are TGTGCCAGCAGCTTGTCCGGGACTCGGTCCGGAGAGACCCAGTACTTC.

This clonotype was observed once. The chain employs TRBV6-5 and TRBJ2-3, with D uncertain. CDR1 MNHEY and CDR2 SVGAGI come from the germline V gene. Trimming removed 7 bases at V and 0 bases at J, with 8 bases between. This CDR3 contains 13 residues. The CDR3 DNA reads TGTGCCAGCAAGAAGGGAAGCACAGATACGCAGTATTTT. Translating gives CASKKGSTDTQYF.

The chain has TRBV6-1 and TRBJ1-1, with 8 bases lining up with TRBD1. Per germline, CDR1 MNHNS and CDR2 SASEGT. This CDR3 spans 16 amino acids. The junction had 7 bases not matched to a gene; V was cut back by 4 bases and J by 0 bases. The CDR3 DNA reads TGTGCCAGCAGTGGCAGACGGACAGGGATGAACACTGAAGCTTTCTTT. Its protein is CASSGRRTGMNTEAFF.

The chain is built from TRBV20-1 and TRBJ2-3; the match to TRBD1 covers 10 bases. V lost 5 bases to trimming and J lost 5 bases; unmatched junction nucleotides: 4. The CDR3 totals 13 residues. Germline CDR1 DFQATT, CDR2 SNEGSKA (reference sequence). CDR3 sequence: CSAGQGVGDTQYF. The CDR3 bases are TGCAGTGCTGGACAGGGGGTAGGAGATACGCAGTATTTT.

A few counts support this clonotype. The DNA of the CDR3 is TGCGCCAGCAGTCAATCCTCGGGCCTCCGAGACGAGCAGTACTTC. Translated: CASSQSSGLRDEQYF. The chain links TRBV23-1 to TRBJ2-7; D unresolved. TRBV23-1 is designated an ORF whose function remains uncertain. V dropped 0 bases and J dropped 5 bases, with 14 bases sitting between them. The CDR3 totals 15 residues.

The chain carries TRBV7-9 and TRBJ2-7; 10 bases line up with TRBD2. CDR3 length: 15 residues. Trimming cost V 3 bases and J 1 base; bases outside gene matches: 3. Germline values: CDR1 SEHNR, CDR2 FQNEAQ (reference sequence). The CDR3 is CASSFLAGVSYEQYF. CDR3 DNA sequence: TGTGCCAGCAGCTTCCTAGCGGGGGTTTCCTACGAGCAGTACTTC.